The rows below give T cell receptor beta chains drawn from one sample of a study of identical twins. MiXCR was run by TCRdb on the 5' RACE reads, yielding one entry per CDR3 protein. Among 400,000 to 650,000 distinct CDR3 sequences, 20% to 25% were seen once, and the ten largest hold around 0.91%. A further study also used this sample, focusing on T cells expressing NK-cell markers.

The sample consisted of CD4+ T cells sorted from blood. The source of these receptors is a woman aged 18-35 years in good health. The CDR3 runs from the conserved cysteine through the conserved F or W. A D gene is named only where the DNA matches it firmly. A row's size may be missing; if present it is once, few, many or a size class.

clone size: few; V gene: TRBV18; J gene: TRBJ2-5; D gene: TRBD2; CDR3 protein: CASSPGLAGVSETQYF; CDR3 DNA: TGTGCCAGCTCACCAGGACTAGCGGGAGTATCAGAGACCCAGTACTTC
clone size: few; V gene: TRBV29-1; J gene: TRBJ2-6; D gene: NA; CDR3 protein: CSVGLSSGANVLTF; CDR3 DNA: TGCAGCGTTGGCCTTAGCTCTGGGGCCAACGTCCTGACTTTC
clone size: NA; V gene: TRBV12-3/TRBV12-4; J gene: TRBJ1-6; D gene: NA; CDR3 protein: CARPGLEDSPLHF; CDR3 DNA: TGTGCCAGACCAGGGCTGGAGGATTCACCCCTCCACTTT
clone size: NA; V gene: TRBV27; J gene: TRBJ2-2; D gene: NA; CDR3 protein: CASSADRIKKAGELFF; CDR3 DNA: TGTGCCAGCAGTGCTGACAGAATAAAGAAGGCCGGGGAGCTGTTTTTT
clone size: many; V gene: TRBV20-1; J gene: TRBJ1-5; D gene: NA; CDR3 protein: CSARAGEQPQHF; CDR3 DNA: TGCAGTGCTAGGGCTGGGGAACAGCCCCAGCATTTT
clone size: NA; V gene: TRBV5-5; J gene: TRBJ1-2; D gene: TRBD1; CDR3 protein: CASSSLAGQGIYGYTF; CDR3 DNA: TGTGCCAGCAGCTCCCTCGCGGGACAGGGAATCTATGGCTACACCTTC
clone size: few; V gene: TRBV20-1; J gene: TRBJ2-5; D gene: NA; CDR3 protein: CSASDSLGTQYF; CDR3 DNA: TGCAGTGCGTCGGACTCCCTCGGGACCCAGTACTTC
clone size: NA; V gene: TRBV27; J gene: TRBJ2-3; D gene: NA; CDR3 protein: CASSTPGTISTDTQYF; CDR3 DNA: TGTGCCAGCAGTACACCCGGGACCATAAGCACAGATACGCAGTATTTT
clone size: NA; V gene: TRBV6-5; J gene: TRBJ2-7; D gene: TRBD2; CDR3 protein: CASSYAGGPVEQYF; CDR3 DNA: TGTGCCAGCAGTTACGCGGGAGGGCCCGTGGAGCAGTACTTC
clone size: NA; V gene: TRBV20-1; J gene: TRBJ2-1; D gene: TRBD2; CDR3 protein: CSATRGTRGEQFF; CDR3 DNA: TGCAGTGCGACGAGAGGGACTAGGGGTGAGCAGTTCTTC
clone size: NA; V gene: TRBV6-5; J gene: TRBJ2-1; D gene: NA; CDR3 protein: CASSYSLAAEQFF; CDR3 DNA: TGTGCCAGCAGTTACTCCTTAGCGGCTGAGCAGTTCTTC
clone size: NA; V gene: TRBV2; J gene: TRBJ2-3; D gene: NA; CDR3 protein: CASSSTVIGTDTQYF; CDR3 DNA: TGTGCCAGCAGTTCGACAGTGATTGGCACAGATACGCAGTATTTT
clone size: NA; V gene: TRBV7-6; J gene: TRBJ2-2; D gene: NA; CDR3 protein: CASSLSGGRMGTGELFF; CDR3 DNA: TGTGCCAGCAGCTTAAGTGGGGGCAGAATGGGCACCGGGGAGCTGTTTTTT
clone size: NA; V gene: TRBV10-3; J gene: TRBJ1-2; D gene: NA; CDR3 protein: CAISEPTDYGYTF; CDR3 DNA: TGTGCCATCAGTGAGCCGACTGACTATGGCTACACCTTC
clone size: many; V gene: TRBV12-3/TRBV12-4; J gene: TRBJ1-5; D gene: TRBD1; CDR3 protein: CASSYTGDGPQHF; CDR3 DNA: TGTGCCAGCAGTTACACAGGGGATGGGCCCCAGCATTTT
clone size: few; V gene: TRBV7-9; J gene: TRBJ2-5; D gene: NA; CDR3 protein: CASSLGQQQETQYF; CDR3 DNA: TGTGCCAGCAGCTTAGGACAGCAACAAGAGACCCAGTACTTC
clone size: few; V gene: TRBV11-2; J gene: TRBJ1-3; D gene: NA; CDR3 protein: CASSNGGKSGNTIYF; CDR3 DNA: TGTGCCAGCAGCAATGGAGGCAAGTCCGGGAACACCATATATTTT
clone size: NA; V gene: TRBV12-3/TRBV12-4; J gene: TRBJ2-5; D gene: TRBD2; CDR3 protein: CASRPTSGRGRETQYF; CDR3 DNA: TGTGCCAGCAGACCGACTAGCGGGAGGGGAAGGGAGACCCAGTACTTC
clone size: few; V gene: TRBV6-2/TRBV6-3; J gene: TRBJ1-1; D gene: NA; CDR3 protein: CASSSVKGYTEAFF; CDR3 DNA: TGTGCCAGCAGTTCCGTGAAAGGGTACACTGAAGCTTTCTTT
clone size: few; V gene: TRBV5-1; J gene: TRBJ2-7; D gene: NA; CDR3 protein: CASSRDRRASGRDEQYF; CDR3 DNA: TGCGCCAGCAGCCGAGACAGGAGGGCTAGCGGTAGGGACGAGCAGTACTTC
clone size: NA; V gene: TRBV6-5; J gene: TRBJ1-1; D gene: NA; CDR3 protein: CAATRGGTEAFF; CDR3 DNA: TGTGCCGCCACCCGAGGGGGCACTGAAGCTTTCTTT
clone size: many; V gene: TRBV29-1; J gene: TRBJ2-7; D gene: TRBD1; CDR3 protein: CSAGDRSYEQYF; CDR3 DNA: TGCAGCGCCGGGGACAGATCCTACGAGCAGTACTTC
clone size: few; V gene: TRBV9; J gene: TRBJ2-1; D gene: NA; CDR3 protein: CASSEIETYNEQFF; CDR3 DNA: TGTGCCAGTTCTGAAATAGAGACCTACAATGAGCAGTTCTTC
clone size: NA; V gene: TRBV2; J gene: TRBJ1-2; D gene: NA; CDR3 protein: CASSILTSTIFYTF; CDR3 DNA: TGTGCCAGCAGCATCCTGACCTCTACGATATTCTACACCTTC
clone size: few; V gene: TRBV29-1; J gene: TRBJ2-1; D gene: NA; CDR3 protein: CSGGRDRKGEQFF; CDR3 DNA: TGCAGCGGGGGGCGAGACCGGAAGGGTGAGCAGTTCTTC
clone size: many; V gene: TRBV5-1; J gene: TRBJ2-1; D gene: TRBD2; CDR3 protein: CASSLVERASGLYNEQFF; CDR3 DNA: TGCGCCAGCAGCTTGGTGGAAAGGGCTAGCGGGCTGTACAATGAGCAGTTCTTC
clone size: many; V gene: TRBV20-1; J gene: TRBJ2-5; D gene: TRBD2; CDR3 protein: CSSFPTSGEETQYF; CDR3 DNA: TGCAGTTCCTTCCCGACTAGCGGGGAAGAGACCCAGTACTTC
clone size: NA; V gene: TRBV20-1; J gene: TRBJ2-7; D gene: NA; CDR3 protein: CSAIPGNTYEQYF; CDR3 DNA: TGCAGTGCTATCCCGGGGAATACCTACGAGCAGTACTTC
clone size: few; V gene: TRBV20-1; J gene: TRBJ2-7; D gene: TRBD2; CDR3 protein: CSARRDVASGFSYEQYF; CDR3 DNA: TGCAGTGCTAGACGGGATGTGGCTAGCGGATTCTCCTACGAGCAGTACTTC
clone size: few; V gene: TRBV11-2; J gene: TRBJ2-1; D gene: NA; CDR3 protein: CASTSWGAYNEQFF; CDR3 DNA: TGTGCCAGCACCAGCTGGGGGGCCTACAATGAGCAGTTCTTC
clone size: few; V gene: TRBV25-1; J gene: TRBJ2-2; D gene: NA; CDR3 protein: CASSDSRGELFF; CDR3 DNA: TGTGCCAGCAGTGATTCCCGCGGGGAGCTGTTTTTT
clone size: few; V gene: TRBV20-1; J gene: TRBJ2-1; D gene: TRBD2; CDR3 protein: CSAKRTSNEQFF; CDR3 DNA: TGCAGTGCTAAGAGGACTAGCAATGAGCAGTTCTTC
clone size: NA; V gene: TRBV7-2; J gene: TRBJ2-6; D gene: NA; CDR3 protein: CASTVGGANVLTF; CDR3 DNA: TGTGCCAGCACCGTGGGGGGGGCCAACGTCCTGACTTTC
clone size: many; V gene: TRBV12-3/TRBV12-4; J gene: TRBJ2-1; D gene: TRBD2; CDR3 protein: CASSSGLAGSNEQFF; CDR3 DNA: TGTGCCAGCAGTTCCGGACTAGCGGGGTCCAATGAGCAGTTCTTC
clone size: few; V gene: TRBV29-1; J gene: TRBJ2-3; D gene: NA; CDR3 protein: CSVVRVGPDTQYF; CDR3 DNA: TGCAGCGTTGTTAGGGTGGGCCCAGATACGCAGTATTTT
clone size: NA; V gene: TRBV24-1; J gene: TRBJ2-2; D gene: TRBD1; CDR3 protein: CATSDSGTGVATGELFF; CDR3 DNA: TGTGCCACCAGTGATTCCGGGACAGGGGTTGCCACCGGGGAGCTGTTTTTT
clone size: many; V gene: TRBV20-1; J gene: TRBJ2-5; D gene: TRBD2; CDR3 protein: CSALNGLAGETQYF; CDR3 DNA: TGCAGTGCCCTAAATGGACTAGCAGGGGAGACCCAGTACTTC